The rows below give T cell receptor beta chains drawn from one sample of a study of cytomegalovirus exposure and HLA in healthy donors. Repertoires were generated with immunoSEQ multiplex PCR, while TCRdb's copy carries only in-frame clones and drops some. The table records roughly 200,000 clones, about 80% of them present only once. The sequenced material came from PBMCs. The receptors shown here come from a woman in her forties or fifties in good health and CMV-seronegative. Both conserved end residues are part of each CDR3. D genes are given only for firm matches. Size is omitted from some rows. Given values are once, few, many or a class for expanded clones.

TGTGCCAGCAGCTTTGGACAGGGGGACGGCTACACCTTC | CASSFGQGDGYTF | TRBV7-2 | once | TRBD1 | TRBJ1-2
TGTGCCAGCAGTTCCTGGACATTAAAGACCCAGTACTTC | CASSSWTLKTQYF | TRBV27 | . | . | TRBJ2-5
TGTGCCAGCTCACCAGAGGTCTTACTAGCGGGAGTCGAGCAGTACTTC | CASSPEVLLAGVEQYF | TRBV18 | . | TRBD2 | TRBJ2-7
TGTGCCAGCAGTTCCCTGGGGGAGGGCCCCGATACGCAGTATTTT | CASSSLGEGPDTQYF | TRBV27 | . | TRBD2 | TRBJ2-3
TGCGCCAGCAGCCTCAGTGGGGGGTTGAACACTGAAGCTTTCTTT | CASSLSGGLNTEAFF | TRBV5-1 | . | . | TRBJ1-1
TGTGCCAGCAGTTCGCTCCACTTGGCGGGCGCGGAGACCCAGTACTTC | CASSSLHLAGAETQYF | TRBV28 | . | . | TRBJ2-5
TGCAGTTCATCACTAATCAAGCCCCAGCATTTT | CSSSLIKPQHF | TRBV20-1 | . | . | TRBJ1-5
TGTGCCAGCAGCCAAACGACGGCGGGGCCTCACGGCTACACCTTC | CASSQTTAGPHGYTF | TRBV9 | once | . | TRBJ1-2
TGTGCCACCAGGGCCTCGGTCCAGCGGGGGGGGCGTCCGAACACCGGGGAGCTGTTTTTT | CATRASVQRGGRPNTGELFF | TRBV15 | . | TRBD2 | TRBJ2-2
TGCGCCAGCAGCTTGGAACAGGGGGGAATTCAGTACTTC | CASSLEQGGIQYF | TRBV5-1 | . | TRBD1 | TRBJ2-4
TGTGCCAGCAGCTTGGGACAGGAACCATATCAGCCCCAGCATTTT | CASSLGQEPYQPQHF | TRBV7-2 | . | TRBD1 | TRBJ1-5
TGTGCCAGCAGCTTTTACATGGGGGACATGGCCGGGGAGCTGTTTTTT | CASSFYMGDMAGELFF | TRBV11-2 | . | . | TRBJ2-2
TGCAGCGTTGAGGGCTTAGCGGACCCCTACGAGCAGTACTTC | CSVEGLADPYEQYF | TRBV29-1 | . | . | TRBJ2-7
TGTGCCAGCAGTTTCCACAGTAACACCGGGGAGCTGTTTTTT | CASSFHSNTGELFF | TRBV28 | . | . | TRBJ2-2
TGTGCCAGCAGCCTGCAGGGCACCGGGGAGCTGTTTTTT | CASSLQGTGELFF | TRBV7-9 | . | . | TRBJ2-2
TGCGCCAGCAGCCAAGACTATCGACTAGCGGGGTACAATGAGCAGTTCTTC | CASSQDYRLAGYNEQFF | TRBV4-1 | . | TRBD2 | TRBJ2-1
TGTGCCAGCAGCCACTCGGTCCAAGGGGGAGAGCAGTACTTC | CASSHSVQGGEQYF | TRBV7-9 | . | . | TRBJ2-7
TGCGCCAGCAGCCTAGCGGGGGACTACAATGAGCAGTTCTTC | CASSLAGDYNEQFF | TRBV5-1 | . | TRBD2 | TRBJ2-1
TGCGCCAGCAGCCCCGACCTGAGGTTCCGGGAGCTGTTTTTT | CASSPDLRFRELFF | TRBV4-1 | . | . | TRBJ2-2
TGTGCCAGCAGCTTACAACTAGCGGGGGACTACTCCTACAATGAGCAGTTCTTC | CASSLQLAGDYSYNEQFF | TRBV13 | . | TRBD2 | TRBJ2-1
TGTGCCAGCAGGGAGGCTAGCGGGGGAGGAGAGACCCAGTACTTC | CASREASGGGETQYF | TRBV2 | . | TRBD2 | TRBJ2-5
TGCGCCAGCAGCCTTACCGGGACAGAAAAACTGTTTTTT | CASSLTGTEKLFF | TRBV4-3 | . | . | TRBJ1-4
TGTGCCAGCAGCTCCGGACCTACTTCGGGGGAGCAGTACTTC | CASSSGPTSGEQYF | TRBV11-3 | . | . | TRBJ2-7
TGTGCCAGCAGCTTAGACCGATATAGCGGGAGTTACGATGAGCAGTTCTTC | CASSLDRYSGSYDEQFF | TRBV7-9 | . | TRBD2 | TRBJ2-1
TGTGCCAGCAGCAAACAGGGCGTCGGGTTTTACAATGAGCAGTTCTTC | CASSKQGVGFYNEQFF | TRBV11-1 | . | . | TRBJ2-1
TGTGCCAGCAGTGGACAGGGAACAGATACGCAGTATTTT | CASSGQGTDTQYF | TRBV6-6 | . | TRBD1 | TRBJ2-3
TGTGCCAGCAGTTCCGGACAGGGAGTATATGGCTACACCTTC | CASSSGQGVYGYTF | TRBV28 | . | TRBD1 | TRBJ1-2
TGTGCCAGCAGACGATCCCGGGGGGGCTCCTACGAGCAGTACTTC | CASRRSRGGSYEQYF | TRBV6-1 | . | TRBD2 | TRBJ2-7
TGTGCCAGCAGCTTCGGGGGGGAACTCGGGTCGGGCTACACCTTC | CASSFGGELGSGYTF | TRBV7-2 | . | . | TRBJ1-2
TGTGCCAGTAGGGGGGGGCTTGGAAACACCATATATTTT | CASRGGLGNTIYF | TRBV19 | . | . | TRBJ1-3
TGTGCCAGCAGTTCAGGGGGCAACTATGGCTACACCTTC | CASSSGGNYGYTF | TRBV28 | . | TRBD1 | TRBJ1-2
TGCGCCAGCAGTCTCTCTAGGGGCGTTAGCACTGAAGCTTTCTTT | CASSLSRGVSTEAFF | TRBV5-1 | . | . | TRBJ1-1